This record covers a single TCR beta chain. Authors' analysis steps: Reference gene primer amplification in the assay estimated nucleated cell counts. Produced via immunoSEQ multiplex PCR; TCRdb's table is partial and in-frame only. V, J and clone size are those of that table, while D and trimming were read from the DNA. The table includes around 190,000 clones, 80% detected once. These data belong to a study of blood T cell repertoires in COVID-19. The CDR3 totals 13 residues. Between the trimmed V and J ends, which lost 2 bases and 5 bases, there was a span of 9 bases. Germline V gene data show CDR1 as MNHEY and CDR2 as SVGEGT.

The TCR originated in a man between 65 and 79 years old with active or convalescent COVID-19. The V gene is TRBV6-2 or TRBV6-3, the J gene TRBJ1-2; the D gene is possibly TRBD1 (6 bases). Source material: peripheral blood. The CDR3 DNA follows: TGTGCCAGCAGTTACGACAGGTCTTATGGCTACACCTTC. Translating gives CASSYDRSYGYTF.